This TCR beta chain was captured in a study of control samples from healthy donors and cancer patients. CDR1 SGHAT and CDR2 FQNNGV come from the germline V gene. V gave up 5 bases and J gave up 4 bases, with 18 bases separating them. This CDR3 is built from 16 residues. Sequencing was performed with immunoSEQ multiplex PCR; in TCRdb, only in-frame clones are kept and a portion is missing. The profile shows more than 75,000 clones, approximately 81% of them singletons. J is TRBJ2-1 and V is TRBV11-2; D is undetermined. The sequencing sample was made of blood. The clonotype comes from a woman between 25 and 40 years old in good health. CDR3 coding DNA: TGTGCCAGCAGCCAAGCACCTTTCGCCCGATACAATGAGCAGTTCTTC. Residues: CASSQAPFARYNEQFF.